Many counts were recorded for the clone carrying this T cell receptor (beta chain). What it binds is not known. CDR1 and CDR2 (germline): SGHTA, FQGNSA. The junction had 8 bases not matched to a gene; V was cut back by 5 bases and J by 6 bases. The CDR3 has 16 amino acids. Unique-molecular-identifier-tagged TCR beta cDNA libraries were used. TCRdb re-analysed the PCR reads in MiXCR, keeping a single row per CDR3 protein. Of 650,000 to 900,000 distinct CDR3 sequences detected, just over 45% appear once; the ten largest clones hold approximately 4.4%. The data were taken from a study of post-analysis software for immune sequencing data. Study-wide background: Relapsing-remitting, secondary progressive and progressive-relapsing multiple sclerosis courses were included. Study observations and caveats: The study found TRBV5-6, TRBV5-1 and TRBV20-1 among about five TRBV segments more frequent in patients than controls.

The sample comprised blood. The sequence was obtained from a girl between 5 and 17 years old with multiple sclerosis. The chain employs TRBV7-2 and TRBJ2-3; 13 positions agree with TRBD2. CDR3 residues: CASSPRLAGGEDTQYF. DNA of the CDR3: TGTGCCAGCAGCCCACGACTAGCGGGAGGCGAGGATACGCAGTATTTT.